Sequencing of this TCR beta chain was carried out in a study of blood T cell repertoires in COVID-19. Across fewer than 25 US areas, participants ranged in age from about 18 to 100 years. Donors in Cohort 3 counted as recovered after two negative PCRs, clearance, or symptom resolution. Trimming took off 3 bases at V and 3 bases at J, with 11 bases between the two ends. Looked up from germline, CDR1 is SGHTA and CDR2 is FQGNSA. This CDR3 is built from 14 residues. The table came from immunoSEQ multiplex PCR; TCRdb's copy has only in-frame clones and leaves some out. This sample has some 190,000 clones; roughly 84% occur once, and the top ten carry about 3.5%. This clone was observed a few times.

The chain is built from TRBV7-2 and TRBJ2-5; no firm D call. This TCR was sampled from a woman aged 25-40 years who had recovered from COVID-19. Sequencing used PBMCs or T cells enriched from blood (not recorded which). DNA of the CDR3: TGTGCCAGCAGCTTTCTTACGAGGAAAGAGACCCAGTACTTC. This codes for CASSFLTRKETQYF.